Presented here are 6 T cell receptor beta chains from one specimen sequenced in a study of cytomegalovirus exposure and HLA in healthy donors. PCR primers comprised 60 Vbeta and 13 Jbeta primers. This table comes from immunoSEQ multiplex PCR, and its TCRdb copy is limited to in-frame clones, with some not included. This sample's table has over 100,000 clones. The sequencing input was PBMCs. The receptors come from a man in his thirties or forties in good health and CMV-seronegative.

This rearrangement joins TRBV4-1 to TRBJ2-2, with 13 bases lining up with TRBD2. Germline V gene sequence: CDR1 MGHRA, CDR2 YSYEKL. The CDR3 loop spans 17 amino acids. The junction had 2 bases not matched to a gene; V was cut back by 1 base and J by 3 bases. Written as DNA, the CDR3 is TGCGCCAGCAGCCAAGCCGGACTAGCGGGGGACACCGGGGAGCTGTTTTTT. It codes for CASSQAGLAGDTGELFF.

This chain uses TRBV18 with TRBJ1-5, with TRBD1 matching 7 bases. The trim removed 8 bases at V and 1 base at J, leaving 5 bases unmatched. The CDR3 is 14 amino acids. Germline assignment: CDR1 KGHSH and CDR2 LQKENI. The CDR3: CASQGDVSNQPQHF. CDR3 sequence (DNA): TGTGCCAGCCAGGGGGACGTAAGCAATCAGCCCCAGCATTTT.

CDR3: CASSPGGGRGNTIYF. The CDR3 region has the DNA TGTGCCAGCAGCCCTGGCGGGGGGCGTGGAAACACCATATATTTT. The gene calls are TRBV6-6 and TRBJ1-3, with D possibly being TRBD1 (6 bases). Germline assignment: CDR1 MNHNY and CDR2 SVGAGI (reference sequence). V was shortened by 6 bases and J by 3 bases, with 15 bases between the two germline ends. CDR3 length equals 15 residues.

V and J are TRBV18 and TRBJ2-5; TRBD1 matches at 7 bases. The J call is uncertain, as TRBJ2-7 better fits the DNA end. CDR1 and CDR2 from the germline V gene are KGHSH and LQKENI. The CDR3 has 14 amino acids. CDR3 nucleotides: TGTGCCAGCTCACCAACCCAGGGGGCCTACGAGCAGTACTTC. It specifies CASSPTQGAYEQYF.

The chain uses TRBV7-9 and TRBJ1-5, with D unclear. V was shortened by 5 bases and J by 4 bases, with 9 bases between the two germline ends. The CDR3 length is 13 residues. Germline V gives CDR1 SEHNR, CDR2 FQNEAQ (reference sequence). The CDR3 region has the DNA TGTGCCAGCAGCCGGACGGGGAATCAGCCCCAGCATTTT. As protein: CASSRTGNQPQHF.

The V gene is TRBV9, the J gene TRBJ1-1; 12 nucleotides match TRBD1. Germline CDR1 SGDLS, CDR2 YYNGEE. Germline trimming cut 4 bases from V and 8 bases from J; bases unmatched to any gene: 9. The length of the CDR3 is 15 residues. This chain's CDR3 is CASSPGDRGRREAFF. CDR3 nucleotides: TGTGCCAGCAGCCCGGGGGACAGGGGGCGAAGGGAAGCTTTCTTT.